This note documents a single TCR beta chain sequence. The clone's antigen remains unknown. Qualities for individual bases were not recorded, and no much larger clone is one base off. Each collaborating institution followed its own protocols to collect whole blood in K2EDTA tubes. Collaborator samples were shipped for TCRbeta analysis as frozen whole blood, isolated PBMCs, or DNA extracted from either sample type. These data originate in a study of blood T cell repertoires in COVID-19 (dated by TCRdb to about 2020). With regard to the full study: The collaborator samples originated in the United States, Italy and Spain and spanned the acute and convalescent phases of COVID-19. A freely available public database, intended as a resource for researchers studying the immune response to SARS-CoV-2, is where the repertoires were released. Sample metadata almost always included a de-identified subject ID, COVID-19 status, age in years and sex. The samples were drawn from two sources: the first 160 participants of the ongoing ImmuneRACE study, and some 1,300 subjects contributed by 6 global collaborators. Deeply sampled blood TCRbeta repertoires from subjects exposed to, actively infected with, or recovered from COVID-19 were included in the dataset. The prospective study material was composed of cDNA or gDNA derived from T cells, B-cell-depleted T cells, or PBMCs. HLA class I and class II types, where available, came from metadata supplied by the sample provider rather than from assay-based typing.

Study-level results and caveats: How much clinical and demographic metadata was included differed by source and by participant, and the metadata was provided uncurated.

TCRbeta CDR3 regions were amplified from genomic DNA by means of the immunoSEQ Assay, a bias-controlled multiplex PCR. For the original study's pipeline: Within the assay, amplification of reference gene primers was used to estimate how many nucleated cells each sample contained. Sequence reads were collapsed and filtered to measure the absolute abundance of every unique TCRbeta CDR3 rearrangement. For each sample, productive Simpson clonality was calculated as the square root of Simpson's diversity index across productive rearrangements. The table was pulled from immuneACCESS by TCRdb, which kept in-frame rearrangements only. Such tables lose some clones; where checked, under half of the loss comes from unresolved V genes, and the rest has no known cause. V, J and clone size were drawn from that table, and D and trimming were deduced from the DNA. The sample data list about 180,000 clones, and 87% of these were observed just once. The top ten constitute roughly 1.4% of the sample.

The origin of this receptor is a woman between 45 and 65 years old with acute or convalescent COVID-19. The sample consisted of peripheral blood.

The encoded CDR3 is CASARQETYNEQFF. The bases are TGTGCCAGCGCCCGACAGGAAACCTACAATGAGCAGTTCTTC. The V gene is TRBV28 and the J gene is TRBJ2-1; the D gene is possibly TRBD1, with 6 bases matching. V drops 8 bases and J drops 2 bases, leaving 13 bases in between. CDR1 and CDR2, looked up from the germline V gene, are MDHEN and SYDVKM. The CDR3 numbers 14 residues from cysteine through phenylalanine. Only the CDR3 part of the read is kept: 42 bases, read in frame from the first base.